This T cell receptor (beta chain) was captured by sequencing in a study of CD8 T cells in Susac syndrome. RNA totalling about 0.45 to 1 ug underwent reverse transcription with random hexamers. immunoSEQ multiplex PCR amplified TCR beta CDR3 across 54 Vbeta, 13 Jbeta. TCRdb analysed the immunoSEQ multiplex PCR reads with MiXCR anew, one entry per CDR3 protein. Among fewer than 150,000 distinct CDR3 sequences listed, approximately 93% were seen once. Per the germline V gene, CDR1 is SGDLS and CDR2 is YYNGEE. CDR3 length: 16 residues. Between the trimmed V and J ends, which lost 4 bases and 8 bases, there was a span of 22 bases.

This chain uses TRBV9 with TRBJ2-1; D gene ambiguous. The sequencing input was CD8+ T cells from PBMCs. This TCR derives from a human donor in good health. CDR3 DNA: TGTGCCAGCAGCCCTAGTCAATATGGTAGCATCGATGAGCAGTTCTTC. This encodes CASSPSQYGSIDEQFF.